Below, 31 T cell receptor beta chains from the same sample are listed, as sequenced in a study of blood T cell repertoires in COVID-19. The table came from immunoSEQ multiplex PCR; TCRdb's copy has only in-frame clones and leaves some out. The sample has 200,000 to 250,000 clones; about four fifths are singletons. The sequenced sample consisted of PBMCs or T cells enriched from blood (not recorded which). The receptors come from a man aged 55 to 70 who had recovered from COVID-19.

The chain uses TRBV5-1 and TRBJ2-5; weak D call: TRBD2 (5 bases). The V end lost 0 bases, the J end lost 9 bases, and 15 bases lay between the germline ends. The CDR3 length is 14 residues. CDR1 and CDR2 from the germline V gene are SGHRS and YFSETQ. The DNA of the CDR3 is TGCGCCAGCAGCTTGGTAGTGGGGAAGGGAGCCCAGTACTTC. Translation gives CASSLVVGKGAQYF.

The rearrangement links TRBV7-2 to TRBJ2-5; D may be TRBD2 (7 bases). This CDR3 spans 15 amino acids. With 5 bases removed from V and 5 bases from J, the gap between germline ends came to 18 bases. Germline V CDR1 and CDR2: SGHTA, FQGNSA. The CDR3 region is CASSLGGRGDETQYF. The CDR3 DNA follows: TGTGCCAGCAGCCTTGGGGGGAGGGGGGACGAGACCCAGTACTTC.

This clone was observed once. The chain employs TRBV19 and TRBJ1-5, with TRBD1 matching over 8 bases. The trim removed 5 bases at V and 1 base at J, leaving 7 bases unmatched. In germline, CDR1 is LNHDA, CDR2 SQIVND (reference sequence). CDR3 length: 16 residues. The CDR3 region has the DNA TGTGCCAGTAGTGGGACGGACAGGGCGAGCAATCAGCCCCAGCATTTT. Encoded protein: CASSGTDRASNQPQHF.

This chain joins TRBV6-6 and TRBJ2-3; 8 nucleotides agree with TRBD1. J was trimmed by 6 bases and V by 7 bases; bases with no gene match: 6. Germline V lookup: CDR1 MNHNY, CDR2 SVGAGI (reference sequence). The CDR3 has 13 residues. The CDR3 bases are TGTGCCAGCACCCTGACAGGGGCGGATACGCAGTATTTT. This codes for CASTLTGADTQYF.

The chain uses TRBV19 and TRBJ2-3; D is perhaps TRBD1 (6 bases). The CDR3 length is 17 residues. CDR1 is LNHDA and CDR2 is SQIVND in the germline V gene (reference sequence). The V gene lost 2 bases and the J gene lost 2 bases, with 17 bases spanning the gap. CDR3 sequence (DNA): TGTGCCAGTAGTATAAGGACCGGGACACTTTTCACAGATACGCAGTATTTT. Its translation is CASSIRTGTLFTDTQYF. The full variable domain, with the rest looked up from reference TRBV19 and TRBJ2-3, is DGGITQSPKYLFRKEGQNVTLSCEQNLNHDAMYWYRQDPGQGLRLIYYSQIVNDFQKGDIAEGYSVSREKKESFPLTVTSAQKNPTAFYLCASSIRTGTLFTDTQYFGPGTRLTVL.

This clone was detected only once. CDR3 DNA sequence: TGCAGTGCTAGAGCATTCAGGGAGCAGTTCTTC. It is translated as CSARAFREQFF. V usage is TRBV20-1 and J usage is TRBJ2-1; the D is unclear. Germline assignment: CDR1 DFQATT and CDR2 SNEGSKA (reference sequence). The CDR3 contains 11 residues. Trimming took 1 base from V and 10 from J, leaving 8 bases between them.

The chain uses TRBV7-9 and TRBJ2-3; a weak D match, TRBD1 (6 bases). The germline V gene encodes CDR1 SEHNR and CDR2 FQNEAQ (reference sequence). CDR3 length: 18 residues. Trimming cost V 5 bases and J 0 bases, with 21 bases left between them. The CDR3 bases are TGTGCCAGCAGCCCTAAAATCCTGACAGGTAGTAGCACAGATACGCAGTATTTT. Protein: CASSPKILTGSSTDTQYF.

The gene calls are TRBV5-8 and TRBJ1-3; no clear D gene. Trimming pared 0 bases from V and 4 bases from J, leaving 14 bases between. Germline V CDR1 and CDR2: SGHTS, YDEGEE. There are 16 residues in the CDR3. The CDR3 nucleotides read TGTGCCAGCAGCTTGGTGCGGGGTATCAGCGGAAACACCATATATTTT. Protein product: CASSLVRGISGNTIYF.

Worth noting for this clone: Other nucleotide sequences from this sample produce the same CDR3. V and J are TRBV10-3 and TRBJ1-6, with D possibly being TRBD1 (5 bases). The V and J ends lost 2 bases and 4 bases respectively, with 6 bases between them. This CDR3 spans 14 amino acids. CDR1 is ENHRY and CDR2 is SYGVKD in the germline V gene. Here the CDR3 DNA reads TGTGCCATCAGTGAGGACAGATATAATTCACCCCTCCACTTT. It yields the protein CAISEDRYNSPLHF.

V usage is TRBV27 and J usage is TRBJ1-4; tentative D call: TRBD1 (5 bases). Deletions cut 3 bases from V and 8 bases from J, with 10 bases between. The CDR3 has 13 amino acids. Germline V CDR1 and CDR2: MNHEY, SMNVEV (reference sequence). The CDR3 loop reads CASSFRTGEKLFF. The DNA for the CDR3 is TGTGCCAGCAGTTTCCGAACAGGCGAAAAACTGTTTTTT.

This clone has just a few counts. The rearrangement joins TRBV7-6 to TRBJ1-1; D may be TRBD1 (5 bases). Trimming took off 5 bases at V and 1 base at J, with 20 bases between the two ends. The CDR3 consists of 17 residues. Looked up from germline, CDR1 is SGHVS and CDR2 is FNYEAQ. CDR3 loop: CASSPWVTREANTEAFF. The CDR3 DNA reads as TGTGCCAGCAGCCCCTGGGTTACCAGGGAGGCGAACACTGAAGCTTTCTTT. The full variable domain, rest sourced from reference TRBV7-6 and TRBJ1-1, is GAGVSQSPRYKVTKRGQDVALRCDPISGHVSLYWYRQALGQGPEFLTYFNYEAQQDKSGLPNDRFSAERPEGSISTLTIQRTEQRDSAMYRCASSPWVTREANTEAFFGQGTRLTVV.

CDR3 protein: CASSSLTGFLSGYTF. Written as DNA, the CDR3 is TGTGCCAGCAGTTCCCTGACAGGGTTTCTGTCTGGCTACACCTTC. The V and J genes are TRBV27 and TRBJ1-2; 7 nucleotides match TRBD1. This CDR3 spans 15 amino acids. V trimming: 4 bases; J trimming: 7 bases; junction bases outside the gene matches: 12. Germline V gives CDR1 MNHEY, CDR2 SMNVEV (reference sequence).

This rearrangement joins TRBV6-5 to TRBJ2-2; maybe TRBD2 (7 bases). The CDR3 is 13 amino acids. Trimming cost V 8 bases and J 4 bases, with 11 bases left between them. Germline CDR1 is MNHEY and CDR2 is SVGAGI. CDR3 DNA sequence: TGTGCCAGCGGGGGGGCGGGCACCGGGGAGCTGTTTTTT. Its translation is CASGGAGTGELFF.

V and J are TRBV5-1 and TRBJ2-3, with a possible D match to TRBD2 (6 bases). Germline CDR1 SGHRS, CDR2 YFSETQ. Trimming left V 3 bases short and J 5 bases short, with 16 bases between. This CDR3 contains 15 residues. This CDR3 is CASSSRQGGEDTQYF. The DNA of the CDR3 is TGCGCCAGCAGCTCCCGCCAGGGAGGAGAAGATACGCAGTATTTT. Filled out from reference TRBV5-1 and TRBJ2-3, the complete variable domain reads KAGVTQTPRYLIKTRGQQVTLSCSPISGHRSVSWYQQTPGQGLQFLFEYFSETQRNKGNFPGRFSGRQFSNSRSEMNVSTLELGDSALYLCASSSRQGGEDTQYFGPGTRLTVL.

The V gene is TRBV5-1, the J gene TRBJ1-2, with D unclear. V shed 3 bases and J shed 4 bases, with 13 bases lying between them. The germline gives CDR1 SGHRS, CDR2 YFSETQ. The CDR3 spans 14 residues. CDR3 sequence reads: CASSSGDGIYGYTF. The CDR3 DNA reads TGCGCCAGCAGCTCCGGTGACGGGATCTATGGCTACACCTTC.

This clone showed up just a few times. This CDR3 is CASSLEGTGFYEAFF. CDR3 nucleotides: TGTGCCAGCAGCTTAGAAGGGACAGGGTTTTATGAAGCTTTCTTT. The rearrangement joins TRBV7-2 to TRBJ1-1, with 9 bases lining up with TRBD1. The germline gives CDR1 SGHTA, CDR2 FQGNSA. The CDR3 runs 15 residues. V lost 1 base and J lost 7; bases outside the gene matches: 7.

The rearrangement links TRBV30 to TRBJ2-3; D may be TRBD2 (5 bases). This CDR3 spans 14 amino acids. From germline, CDR1 is GTSNPN and CDR2 SVGIG (reference sequence). Trimming removed 1 base from V and 2 bases from J, with 10 bases in between. CDR3 in amino acids: CAWSGGLDTDTQYF. Written as DNA, the CDR3 is TGTGCCTGGAGTGGAGGGCTAGACACAGATACGCAGTATTTT.

CDR3 DNA sequence: TGTGCCAGCAGCTTATCAGGGCCCTACAATGAGCAGTTCTTC. Amino acids: CASSLSGPYNEQFF. The J gene is TRBJ2-1, the V gene TRBV11-2; D is possibly TRBD1 (5 bases). Germline V gene lookup returns CDR1 SGHAT and CDR2 FQNNGV. Trimming removed 2 bases at V and 2 bases at J, with 7 bases between. The CDR3 has 14 residues.

The chain recombines TRBV5-1 with TRBJ2-7; 8 bases are a match to TRBD1. CDR1 and CDR2 from the germline V gene are SGHRS and YFSETQ. Trimming cost V 0 bases and J 5 bases; bases outside gene matches: 4. The CDR3 spans 14 residues. DNA for the CDR3: TGCGCCAGCAGCTTGGGAGACAGGGGAAACGAGCAGTACTTC. Translation: CASSLGDRGNEQYF.

This chain uses TRBV7-2 with TRBJ2-7; a weak D match, TRBD2 (5 bases). The CDR3 runs 13 residues. Germline assignment: CDR1 SGHTA and CDR2 FQGNSA. The V end lost 1 base, the J end lost 5 bases, and 9 bases lay between the germline ends. DNA of the CDR3: TGTGCCAGCAGCTTAGTCGGGGTGGACGAGCAGTACTTC. Translated: CASSLVGVDEQYF.

The chain carries TRBV7-2 and TRBJ2-1; D is possibly TRBD2 (5 bases). Deletions cut 0 bases from V and 3 bases from J, with 9 bases between. From germline, CDR1 is SGHTA and CDR2 FQGNSA. CDR3 length equals 15 residues. In nucleotides, the CDR3 is TGTGCCAGCAGCTTAGCGAGCGGAAACTACAATGAGCAGTTCTTC. It specifies CASSLASGNYNEQFF.

The chain is built from TRBV10-3 and TRBJ1-6, with 8 bases identical to TRBD1. With V trimmed by 8 bases and J by 7 bases, 4 bases remained unmatched. This CDR3 is built from 13 residues. Germline V CDR1 and CDR2: ENHRY, SYGVKD. CDR3 amino acids: CAIGTGANSPLHF. The CDR3 bases are TGTGCCATCGGGACAGGTGCCAATTCACCCCTCCACTTT.

The chain is built from TRBV10-1 and TRBJ1-1; D is unclear. Germline CDR1 WNHNN, CDR2 SYGVQD (reference sequence). There are 15 residues in the CDR3. V lost 3 bases to trimming and J lost 3 bases, with 14 bases between them. In DNA form, the CDR3 reads TGCGCCAGCAGTGATTCTCCCGGTGGTGACACTGAAGCTTTCTTT. Protein: CASSDSPGGDTEAFF.

For this clone: Germline is not matched at one junction end, which may reflect a read error. This sequence joins TRBV7-2 and TRBJ2-7; 7 positions match TRBD1. Germline lookup yields CDR1 SGHTA and CDR2 FQGNSA. The CDR3 totals 15 residues. As DNA, the CDR3 is TGTGCCAGCAGCTTTCAAGGGGGCAACTCCAACGAGCAGTACTTC. Translated: CASSFQGGNSNEQYF.

The chain joins TRBV10-2 to TRBJ2-5, with 10 bases fitting TRBD2. CDR3 length equals 18 residues. With 4 bases clipped from V and 2 bases from J, the junction kept 13 bases outside the gene matches. Germline values: CDR1 WSHSY, CDR2 SAAADI. The CDR3 nucleotides read TGCGCCAGCAGTGGTAGGCGAGGTAGCGGGGGGACACAAGAGACCCAGTACTTC. Translation: CASSGRRGSGGTQETQYF.

The chain links TRBV9 to TRBJ2-5; D is unclear. This CDR3 contains 15 residues. Germline CDR1 SGDLS, CDR2 YYNGEE. V lost 0 bases, J lost 5 bases, and 14 bases lay in between. CDR3 nucleotide sequence: TGTGCCAGCAGCGTAGGGGCCTCGCGCGTGGAGACCCAGTACTTC. Its protein is CASSVGASRVETQYF.

The genes are TRBV9 and TRBJ2-3, with 8 bases lining up with TRBD2. V shed 3 bases, J shed 5 bases, and the junction held 5 bases outside the gene matches. This CDR3 is built from 14 residues. Germline CDR1 is SGDLS and CDR2 is YYNGEE. CDR3 sequence (DNA): TGTGCCAGCAGCGCCGGACTAGCTTTAGATACGCAGTATTTT. Translated: CASSAGLALDTQYF.

This chain joins TRBV7-2 and TRBJ1-6; D uncertain. CDR1 SGHTA and CDR2 FQGNSA come from the germline V gene. The CDR3 is 15 amino acids. The ends were cut back, 2 bases at V and 7 bases at J, with 12 bases in the middle. The CDR3: CASSLLQEANSPLHF. CDR3 DNA sequence: TGTGCCAGCAGCTTACTGCAGGAGGCAAATTCACCCCTCCACTTT.

This chain uses TRBV5-8 with TRBJ2-1; TRBD1 aligns across 10 bases. CDR1 and CDR2 from the germline V gene are SGHTS and YDEGEE. V shed 4 bases and J 7 bases; nucleotides not matched to a gene: 2. This CDR3 is 13 amino acids long. The CDR3 is CASSQDRGNEQFF. CDR3 DNA: TGTGCCAGCAGCCAGGACAGGGGGAATGAGCAGTTCTTC.

The genes are TRBV24-1 and TRBJ2-2; 10 bases align to TRBD1. The V and J ends lost 2 bases and 6 bases, in that order; junction bases with no gene match: 8. The CDR3 is made up of 17 amino acids. Germline V gene sequence: CDR1 KGHDR, CDR2 SFDVKD. CDR3 sequence reads: CATSDSRDRGRAGELFF. In nucleotides, the CDR3 is TGTGCCACCAGTGATTCCAGAGACAGGGGGCGGGCCGGGGAGCTGTTTTTT.

The chain links TRBV15 to TRBJ1-2, with a weak D call TRBD1 (6 bases). Germline V gene lookup returns CDR1 LNHNV and CDR2 YYDKDF (reference sequence). The CDR3 sequence is 15 residues long. V lost 0 bases, J lost 6 bases, and 14 bases lay in between. CDR3 sequence (DNA): TGTGCCACCAGCAGAGATATGCGGACAGAGGATGGCTACACCTTC. Amino acid sequence: CATSRDMRTEDGYTF.